This record concerns one T cell receptor beta chain sequence. Its specificity is not known. The CDR3 is 15 residues long. Germline V lookup: CDR1 LNHNV, CDR2 YYDKDF (reference sequence). V lost 0 bases, J lost 7 bases, and 6 bases stayed unmatched. These data belong to a study of T cell responses to AZD1222 COVID-19 vaccine. Across the study: Whether given at about 4 or about 12 weeks, second doses were pooled. General study findings and limits: Spike-wide vaccine-associated CD4 TCRs dominated at 160-218 and 743-854. Mostly white British, mostly female donors; authors suggested clonal diversity may be underestimated. Spike-specific TCR repertoires showed rising breadth and depth after two AZD1222 doses.

Libraries were prepared by immunoSEQ multiplex PCR; TCRdb keeps only in-frame clonotypes and omits some of them. The profile shows under 85,000 clones, around 87% of them singletons. The sequencing here drew on peripheral blood, taken on day 0 of AZD1222 vaccination. The sequence was collected from an adult in good health. The chain recombines TRBV15 with TRBJ2-7, with 10 bases matching TRBD2. In DNA form, the CDR3 reads TGTGCCACCAGCAGAGAGCTAGCGGGGGACGGGGAGCAGTACTTC. This translates into CATSRELAGDGEQYF.